A single sample is the source of the 5 T cell receptor beta chains below, sequenced in a study of T cells after yellow fever vaccination. TCRdb passed the 5' RACE reads through MiXCR, listing each CDR3 protein once. The table includes 350,000 or so distinct CDR3 sequences, 7% to 10% detected once. The material was PBMCs, obtained approximately 40 days after the first yellow fever vaccination. The receptor set was obtained from a man aged 18 to 30 who received the YFV17D yellow fever vaccine.

This clonotype was counted a few times. V is TRBV30 and J is TRBJ2-7, with 7 bases that match TRBD2. Unmatched junction bases numbered 5, after V lost 0 bases and J lost 3 bases. CDR1 GTSNPN and CDR2 SVGIG come from the germline V gene (reference sequence). The CDR3 is made up of 14 amino acids. CDR3 in amino acids: CAWSVASGNYEQYF. Here the CDR3 DNA reads TGTGCCTGGAGTGTCGCTAGCGGAAACTACGAGCAGTACTTC. Combining the CDR3 with reference TRBV30 and TRBJ2-7 gives the whole variable domain SQTIHQWPATLVQPVGSPLSLECTVEGTSNPNLYWYRQAAGRGLQLLFYSVGIGQISSEVPQNLSASRPQDRQFILSSKKLLLSDSGFYLCAWSVASGNYEQYFGPGTRLTVT.

This clonotype was seen more than once but under ten times. The CDR3 here is CASSYRLAGGPTDTQYF. In nucleotides, the CDR3 is TGTGCCAGCAGCTATAGACTAGCGGGGGGGCCCACAGATACGCAGTATTTT. The chain carries TRBV5-4 and TRBJ2-3, with 14 bases identical to TRBD2. After removal of 3 bases from V and 2 bases from J, the junction contained 5 bases not matched to a gene. This CDR3 region has 17 residues. From germline, CDR1 is SGHNT and CDR2 YYREEE (reference sequence).

The chain couples TRBV5-1 to TRBJ1-1; TRBD1 matches at 11 bases. CDR3 size: 15 residues. V shed 3 bases, J shed 2 bases, and the junction held 3 bases outside the gene matches. Germline V gene sequence: CDR1 SGHRS, CDR2 YFSETQ. CDR3 nucleotide sequence: TGCGCCAGCAGCTCCGGACAGGGGGCAAACACTGAAGCTTTCTTT. Translation gives CASSSGQGANTEAFF.

This clonotype was seen only a few times. The gene calls are TRBV5-1 and TRBJ2-1; 11 positions match TRBD2. Germline CDR1 SGHRS, CDR2 YFSETQ. V dropped 0 bases and J dropped 7; count of bases not matched to a gene: 9. This CDR3 is built from 17 residues. CDR3 in DNA: TGCGCCAGCAGCTTGGCGGCTAGCGGGGGGTTCTCAAATGAGCAGTTCTTC. It encodes CASSLAASGGFSNEQFF.

This clonotype occurred many times. J is TRBJ2-5 and V is TRBV7-2, with D unresolved. The CDR3 extends over 11 amino acids. Germline V gene data show CDR1 as SGHTA and CDR2 as FQGNSA. Trimming pared 5 bases from V and 7 bases from J, leaving 8 bases between. The CDR3 protein is CASSLGGTQYF. The CDR3 nucleotides read TGTGCCAGCAGCCTGGGTGGGACCCAGTACTTC.